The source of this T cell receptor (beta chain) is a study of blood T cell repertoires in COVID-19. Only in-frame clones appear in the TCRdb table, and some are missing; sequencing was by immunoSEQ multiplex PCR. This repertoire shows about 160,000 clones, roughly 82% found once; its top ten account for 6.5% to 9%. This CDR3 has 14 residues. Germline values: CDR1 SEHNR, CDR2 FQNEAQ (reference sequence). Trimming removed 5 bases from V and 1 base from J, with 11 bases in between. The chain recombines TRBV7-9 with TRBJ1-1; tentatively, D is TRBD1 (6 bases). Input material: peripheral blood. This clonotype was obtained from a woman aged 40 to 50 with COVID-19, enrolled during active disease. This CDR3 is CASSAYRANTEAFF. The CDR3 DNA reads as TGTGCCAGCAGCGCATACAGGGCGAACACTGAAGCTTTCTTT.